This T cell receptor (beta chain) was captured by sequencing in a study of sequential checkpoint blockade in melanoma (dated by TCRdb to about 2019). For context, the study as a whole: In a 1:1 randomization, patients received either first-line nivolumab then ipilimumab (arm A) or ipilimumab then nivolumab (arm B). DNA from about 90 melanoma tumor samples collected before treatment underwent TCRbeta immunosequencing. About 75% of the matched tumor biopsy pairs taken before and after treatment were from the same lesion. Matched tumor biopsies were taken from 20 or so patients before treatment and at week 13, after single-agent nivolumab (arm A) or ipilimumab (arm B). Maintenance nivolumab came after both trial sequences. The paper as a whole reports these results and caveats: PD-L1 staining and CD8+ T-cell counts correlated with tumor T-cell fraction and clonality, whereas mutational load did not. In the nivolumab-first arm (arm A), an association was found between pretreatment tumor TIL clonality and response (P = .04). Achieving clinical benefit was about 30 times more likely for patients whose tumor T-cell fraction and clonality increased by week 13. Small sample sizes and reduced statistical power limited the analyses of tumor T-cell fraction within each arm. Validation of the response-prediction model combining TCR metrics and mutation burden is needed in larger, independent patient cohorts.

Compared with the rest of its sample, this clone is medium-sized (0.01 to 0.1%). Its antigen specificity is not known. Per-base quality was not reported, and no clone a single base away is much larger than it. The treatment or condition label for this specimen denotes: randomized to nivolumab then ipilimumab (arm A) or the reverse (arm B). Prior DNA-damaging chemotherapy had not been received by any trial patient. CheckMate 064, a randomized, open-label phase II trial of sequential checkpoint blockade, was the source of the samples, all of which came from patients with melanoma. Genomic DNA from formalin-fixed paraffin-embedded (FFPE) tissue samples was used for tumor TCR sequencing. V gives up 3 bases and J gives up 0 bases, and the segment between their germline ends measures 11 bases. The CDR3 covers 16 residues, taking in both the cysteine and the phenylalanine. CDR3 DNA only is kept here, 48 bases in frame from base 1. From a lookup of the germline V gene, CDR1 and CDR2 are SGHNT and YENEEA.

TCRbeta CDR3 regions were immunosequenced from genomic DNA with the immunoSEQ Assay. Genomic DNA was amplified by bias-controlled multiplex PCR before high-throughput sequencing. In the original analysis: To quantify the absolute abundance of each unique TCRbeta CDR3 region, the sequences were collapsed and filtered. Clonality, defined as 1 minus Pielou's evenness, was calculated using only productive rearrangements. Tumor T-cell fraction was calculated by normalizing TCRbeta template counts to usable DNA, which was estimated from several housekeeping genes. A previously published method was used to identify clones with significantly greater frequencies in on-treatment samples than in baseline samples. TCRdb provides this immuneACCESS table in a form limited to in-frame rearrangements. Some clones are lacking; in checked studies, under half of them reflect an unresolved V gene, and why the rest are absent is not known. V and J calls and clone size are copied from that table; D and trimming were computed from the DNA. The sample contains about 2,400 clones, roughly 15% of them found a single time. In total, the top ten clones hold 13% of the sample.

The chain is made from TRBV11-3 and TRBJ2-2, and TRBD1 may be the D gene, going by 5 matching bases. The material sequenced was tumor tissue (inferred from file names), taken from a patient given nivolumab and ipilimumab in sequence. The sequence was obtained from a human donor with melanoma. The DNA is TGTGCCAGCAGCTTTTTGGGGCCCACGAACACCGGGGAGCTGTTTTTT. Protein translation: CASSFLGPTNTGELFF.